Below are 27 T cell receptor beta chains sequenced from a single sample in a study of blood T cell repertoires in COVID-19 (dated by TCRdb to 2019 to 2021). The method behind the library was the immunoSEQ multiplex PCR assay. The table was pulled from immuneACCESS by TCRdb, which kept in-frame rearrangements only. Such tables lose some clones; where checked, under half of the loss comes from unresolved V genes, and the rest has no known cause. This sample comprises roughly 300,000 clones, roughly 85% of them detected only once. The ten biggest clones cover approximately 7.5% of the sample. The sequenced sample consisted of peripheral blood. Receptor source: a human donor in a cohort sampled during active COVID-19.

This chain uses TRBV7-9 with TRBJ1-3, with D possibly TRBD1 on 5 matching bases. The CDR3 has 15 residues. Germline assignment: CDR1 SEHNR and CDR2 FQNEAQ (reference sequence). Trimming stripped 0 bases from V and 4 bases from J, with 10 bases between. The CDR3 DNA sequence: TGTGCCAGCAGCTTAGCGGCGGCAGGGGGAAACACCATATATTTT. Translating it yields CASSLAAAGGNTIYF.

The V gene is TRBV4-1, the J gene TRBJ2-3; D is undetermined. Trimming pared 0 bases from V and 5 bases from J, leaving 12 bases between. The CDR3 is made up of 15 amino acids. Germline V gene sequence: CDR1 MGHRA, CDR2 YSYEKL. The CDR3 nucleotides are TGCGCCAGCAGCCAAGAGAGGCGACCCGGAGATACGCAGTATTTT. It codes for CASSQERRPGDTQYF.

Only one count was recorded for this clone. This chain uses TRBV7-9 with TRBJ2-7; possibly TRBD2 for D (5 bases). The CDR3 has 16 amino acids. Trimming cost V 3 bases and J 5 bases, with 20 bases left between them. Germline-derived CDR1 and CDR2 are SEHNR and FQNEAQ (reference sequence). The CDR3 nucleotides are TGTGCCAGCAGCTTCTCCCTAGTGGGGTATAGCGACGAGCAGTACTTC. It is translated as CASSFSLVGYSDEQYF.

The V and J genes are TRBV29-1 and TRBJ2-7; D possibly corresponds to TRBD1 (5 bases). Germline V gene sequence: CDR1 SQVTM, CDR2 ANQGSEA. The CDR3 has 13 residues. V was cut by 6 bases and J by 0 bases, with 12 bases left in between. CDR3 DNA: TGCAGCGTAACAGGCCCAAGCTCCTACGAGCAGTACTTC. It codes for CSVTGPSSYEQYF.

The chain's CDR3 is CASTWRGVGDTQYF. The CDR3 DNA sequence: TGTGCCAGCACCTGGCGGGGGGTGGGAGATACGCAGTATTTT. The chain is built from TRBV27 and TRBJ2-3; 8 nucleotides align to TRBD2. With V trimmed by 7 bases and J by 5 bases, 8 bases remained unmatched. This CDR3 is built from 14 residues. Germline CDR1 MNHEY, CDR2 SMNVEV (reference sequence).

This sequence joins TRBV6-5 and TRBJ1-1; 10 nucleotides agree with TRBD1. J lost 4 bases, V lost 6 bases, and 8 bases had no gene match. The CDR3 consists of 15 residues. In germline, CDR1 is MNHEY, CDR2 SVGAGI. The CDR3 DNA is TGTGCCAGCAGACAGACAGGGGGCTATGGCACTGAAGCTTTCTTT. Translated, it gives CASRQTGGYGTEAFF.

The V gene is TRBV5-4, the J gene TRBJ1-4; 9 nucleotides line up with TRBD1. The CDR3 is made up of 12 amino acids. The germline V gene has CDR1 SGHNT and CDR2 YYREEE (reference sequence). Unmatched junction bases numbered 5, after V lost 10 bases and J lost 7 bases. In nucleotides, the CDR3 is TGTGCCGCGGGACAGGGAAGTGAAAAACTGTTTTTT. Its translation: CAAGQGSEKLFF.

V gene TRBV12-3 or TRBV12-4 combines with J gene TRBJ2-5, with D possibly TRBD2 on 6 matching bases. V gave up 9 bases and J gave up 3 bases, with 14 bases separating them. This CDR3 region has 13 residues. The CDR3 sequence: CASRQTGEETQYF. The CDR3 DNA follows: TGTGCCAGTCGCCAGACGGGGGAAGAGACCCAGTACTTC.

V usage is TRBV4-1 and J usage is TRBJ1-1; 12 bases align to TRBD1. The CDR3 sequence is 14 residues long. Trimming cost V 5 bases and J 6 bases; bases outside gene matches: 4. From germline, CDR1 is MGHRA and CDR2 YSYEKL. The CDR3 nucleotides read TGCGCCAGCAGCGCTCGGGACAGGGGGCCTGAAGCTTTCTTT. The encoded protein is CASSARDRGPEAFF.

The genes are TRBV27 and TRBJ1-5, with D perhaps matching TRBD1 (5 bases). V was pared by 4 bases and J by 5 bases, with 6 bases between. CDR3 size: 12 residues. Germline V gene sequence: CDR1 MNHEY, CDR2 SMNVEV (reference sequence). CDR3 DNA: TGTGCCAGCAGTTCCAGGGATCAGCCCCAGCATTTT. Protein sequence: CASSSRDQPQHF.

The chain has TRBV5-1 and TRBJ1-4; D remains unclear. V was cut by 1 base and J by 2 bases, with 6 bases left in between. Per the germline V gene, CDR1 is SGHRS and CDR2 is YFSETQ. The CDR3 consists of 14 residues. CDR3 DNA: TGCGCCAGCAGCTTGTCCGGGACTAATGAAAAACTGTTTTTT. It translates to CASSLSGTNEKLFF.

This clone showed up just a few times. This sequence joins TRBV11-2 and TRBJ1-1; possible D gene TRBD1, 6 bases. V dropped 0 bases and J dropped 4 bases, with 12 bases sitting between them. Germline V lookup: CDR1 SGHAT, CDR2 FQNNGV. This CDR3 is built from 15 residues. The CDR3 region has the DNA TGTGCCAGCAGCTTAGAAGCGGGGGCGAGCACTGAAGCTTTCTTT. Its protein is CASSLEAGASTEAFF.

The J gene is TRBJ2-2, the V gene TRBV5-1; a weak D match, TRBD1 (5 bases). V shed 7 bases and J shed 4 bases, with 17 bases lying between them. There are 15 residues in the CDR3. Germline CDR1 is SGHRS and CDR2 is YFSETQ. In nucleotides, the CDR3 is TGCGCCAGCTCAGGTACAGGACAATCCACCGGGGAGCTGTTTTTT. Translation gives CASSGTGQSTGELFF.

This chain uses TRBV7-9 with TRBJ1-4; no clear D. CDR1 SEHNR and CDR2 FQNEAQ come from the germline V gene (reference sequence). The V gene lost 6 bases and the J gene lost 7 bases, with 6 bases spanning the gap. CDR3 length: 11 amino acids. The CDR3 region is CASSRIEKLFF. In nucleotides, the CDR3 is TGTGCCAGCAGTAGAATTGAAAAACTGTTTTTT.

V gene TRBV11-2 combines with J gene TRBJ1-2, with 7 bases lining up with TRBD1. CDR1 is SGHAT, CDR2 FQNNGV, per germline. J gave up 0 bases and V 3 bases, and 4 bases lay outside the gene matches. The CDR3 has 15 residues. In DNA form, the CDR3 reads TGTGCCAGCAGCTTGGGGACAGAAGCTAACTATGGCTACACCTTC. Translation gives CASSLGTEANYGYTF.

The V gene is TRBV14, the J gene TRBJ2-7; unclear D gene. Germline V lookup: CDR1 SGHDN, CDR2 FVKESK. Deletions cut 0 bases from V and 5 bases from J, with 8 bases between. CDR3 size: 13 residues. CDR3 sequence: CASSQEGRDEQYF. The CDR3 nucleotides read TGTGCCAGCAGCCAAGAAGGCCGGGACGAGCAGTACTTC.

This clone was counted a single time. The CDR3 DNA reads as TGTGCCAGCAGCCTCAGCTCCTACGAGCAGTACTTC. Amino acid sequence: CASSLSSYEQYF. The chain uses TRBV11-2 and TRBJ2-7; D gene ambiguous. Germline CDR1 is SGHAT and CDR2 is FQNNGV. The CDR3 is 12 residues long. V shed 5 bases and J shed 0 bases, with 5 bases lying between them.

The sample holds one count of this clone. This chain joins TRBV30 and TRBJ2-3, with D perhaps TRBD1 (6 bases). The V end was cut by 1 base, the J end by 2 bases, with 10 bases between. The length of the CDR3 is 14 residues. CDR1 and CDR2 (germline): GTSNPN, SVGIG (reference sequence). In DNA form, the CDR3 reads TGTGCCTGGAGTGCCGGACAGCTCACAGATACGCAGTATTTT. Its translation: CAWSAGQLTDTQYF.

The chain combines TRBV28 with TRBJ2-6; D gene unclear. V was trimmed by 5 bases and J by 4 bases, leaving 3 bases between them. This CDR3 region has 12 residues. Per the germline V gene, CDR1 is MDHEN and CDR2 is SYDVKM. In nucleotides, the CDR3 is TGTGCCAGCAGTCCAGGGGCCAACGTCCTGACTTTC. It yields the protein CASSPGANVLTF.

About this clone itself: The same CDR3 is also encoded by other DNA sequences in this sample. The rearrangement uses TRBV12-3 or TRBV12-4 and TRBJ1-1; a possible D gene is TRBD1 (6 bases). Trimming pared 6 bases from V and 2 bases from J, leaving 10 bases between. The CDR3 covers 13 residues. The CDR3: CASRTGRNTEAFF. The CDR3 coding sequence is TGTGCCAGCAGGACAGGACGAAACACTGAAGCTTTCTTT.

The V and J genes are TRBV7-3 and TRBJ2-3, with 8 bases identical to TRBD2. The junction had 3 bases not matched to a gene; V was cut back by 1 base and J by 0 bases. This CDR3 is 16 amino acids long. The V gene's germline CDR1 is SGHTA and CDR2 FQGTGA. The CDR3 protein is CASSLSGGTSTDTQYF. CDR3 bases: TGTGCCAGCAGCTTAAGCGGGGGGACTAGCACAGATACGCAGTATTTT.

V and J are TRBV19 and TRBJ2-7; D unresolved. CDR1 is LNHDA, CDR2 SQIVND, per germline (reference sequence). V gave up 3 bases and J gave up 0 bases, with 18 bases separating them. This CDR3 comprises 17 residues. Here the CDR3 reads CASSIPRPLVRSYEQYF. In DNA form, the CDR3 reads TGTGCCAGTAGTATCCCTCGCCCGCTAGTTCGCTCCTACGAGCAGTACTTC.

This chain links TRBV7-9 with TRBJ2-2; TRBD1 might be the D (5 bases). V was shortened by 1 base and J by 1 base, with 7 bases between the two germline ends. The CDR3 runs to 15 residues. CDR1 and CDR2 (germline): SEHNR, FQNEAQ (reference sequence). CDR3 sequence reads: CASSLVDRNTGELFF. CDR3 DNA sequence: TGTGCCAGCAGCTTAGTCGACAGGAACACCGGGGAGCTGTTTTTT.

This chain uses TRBV18 with TRBJ1-4, with D maybe TRBD1 (6 bases). V was cut by 2 bases and J by 8 bases, with 15 bases left in between. CDR3 length equals 15 residues. The germline CDR1 and CDR2 sequences are KGHSH and LQKENI. The CDR3 coding sequence is TGTGCCAGCTCACCATTCAGGGGCGCTGGGGAAAAACTGTTTTTT. Protein product: CASSPFRGAGEKLFF.

The chain uses TRBV3-1 (or the pseudogene TRBV3-2) and TRBJ1-1; 7 bases align to TRBD1. The CDR3 has 15 amino acids. V was pared by 3 bases and J by 5 bases, with 9 bases of the junction left unmatched. Germline CDR1 is LGHDT and CDR2 is YNNKEL (reference sequence). The CDR3: CASSQIRGRDTEAFF. The DNA for the CDR3 is TGTGCCAGCAGCCAGATAAGGGGGCGAGATACTGAAGCTTTCTTT.

This clone was picked up one time. An end of the junction differs from the germline gene, which may be a read error. The V and J genes are TRBV5-1 and TRBJ2-7, with 8 positions matching TRBD2. The CDR3 spans 14 residues. Germline lookup yields CDR1 SGHRS and CDR2 YFSETQ. CDR3 sequence (DNA): TGCGCCAGCAGTTTGGCGGGGGGAACCTACGAGCAGTACTTC. It encodes CASSLAGGTYEQYF.

This clone was seen a single time. Written as DNA, the CDR3 is TGTGCCAGCAGCTTGCGCACGAATTCACCCCTCCACTTT. Its translation is CASSLRTNSPLHF. This chain uses TRBV7-9 with TRBJ1-6; D remains unclear. The CDR3 contains 13 residues. V lost 3 bases and J lost 7, with 7 bases in between. Germline CDR1 SEHNR, CDR2 FQNEAQ (reference sequence).